This T cell receptor beta chain was profiled in a study of OX40 agonist ivuxolimab in advanced cancers. Whole-study context: Patients treated during dose escalation were battling hepatocellular carcinoma, melanoma, renal cell or head and neck cancer. Prior checkpoint blockade (anti-PD-1, anti-PD-L1 or anti-CTLA-4) was permitted; 40% had it. Three dose-escalation patients had partial responses: one with hepatocellular carcinoma and two with cutaneous melanoma. Findings and caveats of the study: What antigens the expanded peripheral T cells recognized was never established.

Turning to this clone: The target antigen is unknown.

Data came from immunoSEQ multiplex PCR; TCRdb stores just in-frame clones and leaves some out. The sample records about 69,000 clones, 65% to 80% being singletons. This CDR3 contains 14 residues. Germline values: CDR1 SGHAT, CDR2 FQNNGV. J lost 2 bases, V lost 6 bases, and 1 base had no gene match. This TCR derives from an adult with an advanced solid tumor such as melanoma, head and neck, liver or kidney cancer. Sequenced here: CD4+ or CD8+ T cells sorted from blood, sampled in a trial of the OX40 agonist ivuxolimab. V and J are TRBV11-2 and TRBJ2-4; the match to TRBD1 covers 10 bases. Here the CDR3 DNA reads TGTGCCAGCAGGGGACAGGGGTCCAAAAACATTCAGTACTTC. The encoded protein is CASRGQGSKNIQYF.